This entry describes one TCR beta chain. Its specific antigen is unknown. Library generation was performed with the immunoSEQ multiplex PCR assay. For the multiplex PCR, a mixture combining 60 forward primers for TCR Vbeta segments and 13 reverse primers for TCR Jbeta segments was used. Amplification of the CDR3 region of rearranged TCR beta genes was performed with a multiplex PCR assay on genomic DNA. On the Illumina HiSeq System, the amplified TCR beta libraries were sequenced as 87-base-pair reads. As for how the authors treated the data: A later analysis counted about 82 million unique TCR beta chains across the 666 repertoires, and some 12 million of these chains were shared by at least two donors. Raw reads were error-corrected and collapsed into unique sequences with a nearest-neighbor algorithm that merged closely related sequences to remove PCR and sequencing errors. CDR3 sequences were aligned to IMGT reference sequences to assign V, D and J gene segments. For a sequence to be retained, a match of at least six nucleotides was required to both a V gene segment and a J gene segment. Rearrangements were classified as productive when the CDR3 lacked stop codons and remained in frame with V and J, and all other rearrangements were classified as non-productive. Following IMGT convention, CDR3 was defined as the stretch from the second conserved V-encoded cysteine up to the conserved J-encoded phenylalanine. In an earlier analysis of more than 550 of the donors, sequences lacking an unambiguous match to a single V gene segment were excluded. An earlier analysis of fewer than 650 of the donors classified V segments as functional when productive rearrangements were above 56.7% and as segregating when the standard deviation between donors was above 5%. A statistical classification framework was built for diagnosing cytomegalovirus status from the catalog of TCR beta chain sequences. In a later analysis, TCR nucleotide sequences were compared against IMGT/GENE-DB human TR gene sequences so that V and J genes could be assigned. A later analysis assigned CDR3 sequences and most-parsimonious VDJ recombination scenarios with the TCRdist pipeline. A later analysis defined each TCR beta chain by its CDR3 amino acid sequence plus V-gene family, and excluded reads lacking a unique V-gene family. A later analysis removed 450 to 600 highly shared, low-generation-probability nucleotide sequences to deal with suspected cross-contamination and a sequencing artifact. In a later analysis, a clonal expansion index was calculated for each public chain from normalized within-repertoire ranks of inferred template counts. In a later analysis, generation probabilities were computed with a VDJ recombination model fitted to out-of-frame rearrangements, and the resulting probabilities were checked against IGoR. In a later analysis, hypergeometric tests were used to score TCR-TCR, TCR-HLA and TCR-CMV co-occurrence, with a repertoire-size bias correction applied to TCR pairs. In a later analysis, false discovery rates were estimated by permuting HLA or CMV assignments 20 times. In a later analysis, co-occurring TCRs were grouped with DBSCAN, and TCRdist sequence similarity was added when clustering was performed within HLA-allele-positive subsets. Co-occurrence clustering excluded repertoires with fewer than 30,000 or more than 120,000 public chains, plus five with anomalous nucleotide sharing. TCRdb obtained this table from immuneACCESS and retained in-frame rearrangements with V and J assigned. These tables miss some clones; where compared with another copy, unresolved V genes account for less than half of the shortfall, and the remainder is unexplained. From that table come the V and J calls and clone size; the DNA was used to work out D and trimming. The sample's own table lists some 110,000 clones. The ten largest clones take up about 2% of the sample.

These data come from a study of cytomegalovirus exposure and HLA in healthy donors (dated by TCRdb to between 2016 and 2019). Background on the whole study: In an earlier analysis of 550 to 750 of the donors, approximately 300 Gb of sequence data and 90 million to 130 million unique TCR beta sequences from roughly 180 million T cells were reported. Along with the approximately 620-subject first cohort, a separate validation cohort of some 130 different subjects was used. A later genetic analysis took genome-wide SNP genotypes for about three fifths of the roughly 670 donors and used that subset as a discovery cohort. Both class I and class II loci were covered by HLA typing, at four-digit resolution. On average, roughly 240,000 unique TCR beta nucleotide sequences were sequenced per donor among 398 genotyped donors of the cohort, with roughly 20% of those sequences being non-productive. An earlier analysis of 587 of the donors used high-throughput TCR beta sequencing to judge whether each TCR beta V gene segment behaved as functional or pseudogenic. To predict cytomegalovirus infection status, the study combined high-throughput TCR immunosequencing, statistical association of individual TCRs with disease status, and machine learning. The number of donors typed differed by locus, with about 620-630 for A, B, C, DRB1 and DQB1, roughly 550 for DQA1, nearly 610 for DPA1, and some 440 for DPB1. A later analysis re-analyzed previously published TCR beta repertoires from approximately 670 donors and added high-resolution HLA genotyping to study TCR occurrence patterns. The study was designed to test whether signatures of past pathogen exposure could be identified by cataloging public T cell receptors. An early release that covered more than 550 HLA-typed donors contained approximately 290 gigabases of sequencing data and tens of millions of unique TCR sequences. Four or five DR-DQ haplotypes were handled as single units for association and clustering because linkage in the cohort was strong. In the later analysis, no new phenotypic data were used to find candidate immune exposures; instead, reliance was placed on TCR beta sequences and their occurrence across donors. All discovery cohort repertoires had been generated on a single sequencing platform. Donor age, sex, ethnicity and CMV serostatus were compiled alongside the repertoire data. The study used immunosequencing to profile the T cell repertoires of approximately 630 subjects and linked those repertoires to cytomegalovirus serostatus. Of the roughly 400 genotyped donors, 81% fell in the genetic ancestry cluster associated with self-reported Caucasian donors. Beyond this particular receptor, the publication reports: A further reported finding was that TCR beta sequences accurately predicted the HLA-A and HLA-B alleles for most subjects in the first cohort. A later analysis found that TCR association rates varied across HLA loci, with DRB1 alleles showing the most associated TCRs and HLA-C alleles the fewest. Some IMGT-functional V segments, including TRBV6-2 and TRBV6-3, could not be told apart with the 87-base-pair reads, so those segments were excluded. In a later analysis, several top co-occurrence clusters were reported to appear linked to parvovirus B19, influenza, CMV and Epstein-Barr virus. In a later genetic analysis, fewer N-insertions in productive TCRs were reported among donors in an Asian-associated ancestry cluster than the roughly 640-donor mean. Because counts were too low, seventeen rarely observed V segments, including chromosome 9 orphons, were excluded from the earlier analysis of under 650 of the donors. Correlated functional status among segregating V segments might reflect linkage disequilibrium, but an unknown experimental factor could not be ruled out. Most TCR sequences were observed very rarely across donors, whereas some public TCRs were present in many individuals. In an earlier analysis of approximately 600 of the donors, most TCR beta V segments were observed in productive rearrangements about 87% or about 30% of the time, broadly matching IMGT annotations. A cluster of highly shared sequence variants was judged likely to be a technical artifact of the sequencing pipeline. The classifier was reported to diagnose cytomegalovirus status with high specificity and sensitivity in both the original cohort and the validation cohort. In vitro tests confirmed that a few of the cytomegalovirus-associated TCR beta chains recognize cytomegalovirus antigens. Immune exposure information for the cohort was limited to CMV serostatus. Specific HLA alleles were associated with over 15,000 TCR beta sequences at a false discovery rate of 0.05 in a later analysis. In a later analysis, HLA-associated TCR beta chains were found to be more clonally expanded and to have lower generation probabilities than equally common non-associated chains. Presence/absence analyses assumed roughly uniform sequencing depth across donors, an assumption that may not hold. In a later genetic analysis, a missense DCLRE1C variant was associated with V-gene and J-gene trimming of TCR beta chains, and the association was replicated in an independent cohort. According to a later analysis, most CMV-associated TCR beta chains appeared to be HLA-restricted, and the HLA associations seemed to be driven largely by CMV exposure. Because HLA typing was missing for some donors at each locus, association tests included only the typed subset. The study listed 164 TCR beta chains as associated with cytomegalovirus. Only TCR beta chains were sequenced in this cohort, and the absence of alpha or paired-chain data limited detectable features. The authors suggested that the approach could potentially be generalized to other disease states and immunological phenotypes. Assigning TCR associations to individual alleles was difficult when HLA alleles, especially DR and DQ, strongly co-occurred.

The cohort was made up of several hundred healthy bone marrow donors. At the time of sampling, all cohort members were nominally healthy, though unrecorded immune exposures were likely present. The donor tested CMV seronegative, placing the donor among the approximately 400 seronegative members of the cohort. Each donor provided a peripheral blood sample, and peripheral blood mononuclear cells were used for TCR beta sequencing. Genomic DNA was extracted from the blood cell samples with the Qiagen DNeasy Blood Extraction Kit. V and J are trimmed by 8 bases and 1 base, and the gene matches miss 10 bases of the junction. The germline V gene (reference sequence) yields GTSNPN for CDR1 and SVGIG for CDR2. The CDR3 runs 14 residues from the cysteine to the phenylalanine. Only the CDR3 portion is preserved as DNA: 42 bases, with reading frame beginning at the first base.

Material for sequencing was PBMCs. The V and J genes are TRBV30 and TRBJ1-1; TRBD1 aligns with 7 central bases. The origin of this receptor is a man aged 40-49 years in good health and CMV-seronegative. The DNA reads as follows: TGTGCCGGAAGCCTGGGACAGAAGAACACTGAAGCTTTCTTT. Its translation is CAGSLGQKNTEAFF.